The 11 T cell receptor beta chains reported below all come from one sample, sequenced in a study of blood T cells in healthy people across ages. Primed by a sample-barcoded 5' primer and a J-beta primer mix, a second PCR proceeded for about 6 to 12 cycles. TCRdb reanalysed the 5' RACE reads using MiXCR and keeps one entry per CDR3 protein. The sample lists some 930,000 distinct CDR3 sequences, under 35% occurring once. The sample also formed part of further work on T cells of mothers and their children.

The sequencing input was blood. Receptors originate from a middle-aged woman in good health.

About this clonotype itself: A read error may be the cause here, since a much bigger clone is one base away. The gene calls are TRBV27 and TRBJ1-1; D perhaps matches TRBD1 (6 bases). Germline V gene sequence: CDR1 MNHEY, CDR2 SMNVEV (reference sequence). This CDR3 contains 14 residues. CDR3 region: CTSSLGGAGTEAFF. CDR3 DNA sequence: TGTACCAGCAGTTTAGGGGGGGCTGGGACTGAAGCTTTCTTT.

CDR3 in amino acids: CASSQDPGSSPLHF. The CDR3 bases are TGCGCCAGCAGCCAAGATCCGGGTTCCTCACCCCTCCACTTT. The rearrangement joins TRBV4-1 to TRBJ1-6; D uncertain. CDR1 is MGHRA and CDR2 is YSYEKL in the germline V gene. The CDR3 length is 14 residues. V was cut by 0 bases and J by 10 bases, with 10 bases left in between.

DNA of the CDR3: TGTGCCAGCAGCTTAGAGGGGGGCGTGGGTCAGCCCCAGCATTTT. Amino acids: CASSLEGGVGQPQHF. V and J are TRBV7-9 and TRBJ1-5; D is possibly TRBD1 (6 bases). V shed 1 base and J shed 6 bases, with 13 bases lying between them. The CDR3 contains 15 residues. The germline CDR1 and CDR2 sequences are SEHNR and FQNEAQ (reference sequence).

Points on this clonotype: One end of the junction is discordant with germline, which a read error may explain. The chain carries TRBV5-6 and TRBJ2-7; D possibly corresponds to TRBD1 (5 bases). The CDR3 loop spans 17 amino acids. CDR1 and CDR2 from the germline V gene are SGHDT and YYEEEE. CDR3 DNA sequence: TGTGCCAGCAGCTTGTATCAGGGCCCCGGACCATTCTACGGGCAGTACTTC. Protein sequence: CASSLYQGPGPFYGQYF.

This clonotype has more than one count but fewer than ten. The chain couples TRBV7-2 to TRBJ1-4; 7 nucleotides match TRBD1. Germline-derived CDR1 and CDR2 are SGHTA and FQGNSA. CDR3 size: 14 residues. V shed 5 bases and J 8 bases; nucleotides not matched to a gene: 8. CDR3 region: CASSLGGFREKLFF. The CDR3, as DNA: TGTGCCAGCAGCCTAGGGGGCTTTAGGGAAAAACTGTTTTTT. The complete variable domain, with remaining parts taken from reference TRBV7-2 and TRBJ1-4, reads GAGVSQSPSNKVTEKGKDVELRCDPISGHTALYWYRQSLGQGLEFLIYFQGNSAPDKSGLPSDRFSAERTGGSVSTLTIQRTQQEDSAVYLCASSLGGFREKLFFGSGTQLSVL.

J is TRBJ1-2 and V is TRBV28; no reliable D call. The CDR3 spans 13 residues. V lost 9 bases to trimming and J lost 1 base, with 12 bases between them. CDR1 is MDHEN, CDR2 SYDVKM, per germline. Here the CDR3 reads CASRATHNYGYTF. CDR3 nucleotide sequence: TGTGCCAGTCGCGCCACCCATAACTATGGCTACACCTTC.

This clonotype appeared once. This may come from a read error, since a much larger clone is one base off. The J gene is TRBJ2-1, the V gene TRBV12-3 or TRBV12-4; TRBD2 might be the D (7 bases). The CDR3 spans 15 residues. CDR3 loop: CGSSLERGARNEQFF. The CDR3 DNA reads TGTGGCAGCAGTTTAGAACGGGGGGCTCGCAATGAGCAGTTCTTC.

The count of this clonotype is one. The chain carries TRBV10-3 and TRBJ2-7, with D tentatively TRBD1 or TRBD2 (6 bases each). The CDR3 contains 14 residues. Germline values: CDR1 ENHRY, CDR2 SYGVKD. V was shortened by 10 bases and J by 7 bases, with 23 bases between the two germline ends. Here the CDR3 reads CATLRGGQGDEQYF. The CDR3, as DNA: TGTGCCACCCTACGAGGGGGGCAGGGTGATGAGCAGTACTTC.

The chain joins TRBV27 to TRBJ1-2, with TRBD1 matching 8 bases. Trimming took 5 bases from V and 4 from J; bases not matched to a gene: 18. The length of the CDR3 is 18 residues. CDR1 and CDR2 from the germline V gene are MNHEY and SMNVEV (reference sequence). The CDR3 region is CASSPQEPGTGDLYGYTF. In DNA, the CDR3 is TGTGCCAGCAGTCCCCAGGAGCCCGGGACAGGAGATCTCTATGGCTACACCTTC.

Worth noting for this clonotype: A clone one base away is much larger, so this may be a read error. V is TRBV5-1 and J is TRBJ1-1; 9 bases agree with TRBD1. In germline, CDR1 is SGHRS, CDR2 YFSETQ. CDR3 size: 12 residues. The CDR3 coding sequence is TGCACCAGCAGCCCAGGACAGGGGGAAGCTTTCTTT. Protein sequence: CTSSPGQGEAFF.

In this sample, this clonotype turned up a few times. This chain links TRBV20-1 with TRBJ2-4; D is perhaps TRBD1 (5 bases). V was cut by 0 bases and J by 13 bases, with 25 bases left in between. The CDR3 totals 16 residues. CDR1 and CDR2 from the germline V gene are DFQATT and SNEGSKA (reference sequence). The CDR3 sequence: CSARDRVGAPLQEQYF. CDR3 nucleotide sequence: TGCAGTGCTAGAGATCGGGTAGGGGCACCTTTGCAGGAGCAGTACTTC.